The sequence of this T cell receptor beta chain was determined in a study of T-cell memory formation after mild COVID-19. From the 5' RACE reads, TCRdb called clonotypes with MiXCR, one entry per CDR3 protein. The table has under 650,000 distinct CDR3 sequences, roughly 17% seen once; the top ten hold about 12%. The CDR3 length is 11 residues. Germline V gene data show CDR1 as DFQATT and CDR2 as SNEGSKA (reference sequence). V dropped 5 bases and J dropped 7 bases, with 12 bases sitting between them. This clonotype was seen a few times. The receptor's source is an adult woman who had mild COVID-19 (a few samples of this study predate the infection). Cell type and time point are not known. This sequence joins TRBV20-1 and TRBJ2-7; D ambiguous. Source material: PBMCs or a T cell subset sorted from them (not recorded which). The CDR3 nucleotides read TGCAGTGCTCGCTGGCCTTTAGAGCAGTACTTC. Amino acid sequence: CSARWPLEQYF.